The 23 T cell receptor beta chains below all came from one sample that was sequenced in a study of blood T cells in healthy people across ages. Primed by a sample-barcoded 5' primer and a J-beta primer mix, a second PCR proceeded for roughly 7 to 12 cycles. TCRdb itself ran the 5' RACE reads through MiXCR, one entry per CDR3 protein. The sample consists of approximately 690,000 distinct CDR3 sequences, around 38% of them appearing once. Sequenced: blood. The receptor source for this set is a man at least 80 years old in good health.

The chain is built from TRBV11-2 and TRBJ1-5; D unclear. This CDR3 has 13 amino acids. Germline assignment: CDR1 SGHAT and CDR2 FQNNGV. V gave up 1 base and J gave up 5 bases, with 6 bases separating them. This CDR3 reads CASSLGIDQPQHF. The CDR3 nucleotides are TGTGCCAGCAGCTTAGGGATAGATCAGCCCCAGCATTTT.

The chain links TRBV20-1 to TRBJ2-7; a possible D gene is TRBD2 (5 bases). The DNA end is a closer match to TRBJ2-4, so the J assignment may be wrong. This CDR3 has 13 residues. Germline assignment: CDR1 DFQATT and CDR2 SNEGSKA (reference sequence). DNA for the CDR3: TGCAGTGCTAGAACGCTAGGTGAGGGCATTCAGTACTTC. It codes for CSARTLGEGIQYF.

The genes are TRBV6-2 or TRBV6-3 and TRBJ1-2; D gene unclear. Germline V gene sequence: CDR1 MNHEY, CDR2 SVGEGT. The germline V and J ends were trimmed by 6 bases and 3 bases, with 11 bases remaining between them. The CDR3 extends over 13 amino acids. The CDR3 region is CASSYAGDYGYTF. In DNA, the CDR3 is TGTGCCAGCAGCTATGCTGGTGACTATGGCTACACCTTC.

The V call is TRBV7-2, the J call TRBJ2-2, with 11 nucleotides matching TRBD1. The trim removed 3 bases at V and 0 bases at J, leaving 3 bases unmatched. Germline CDR1 and CDR2: SGHTA and FQGNSA. CDR3 length: 17 residues. The CDR3 spells CASSFGQGASNTGELFF. The CDR3 bases are TGTGCCAGCAGCTTCGGACAGGGGGCGTCGAACACCGGGGAGCTGTTTTTT. Variable domain in full (rest from reference TRBV7-2 and TRBJ2-2): GAGVSQSPSNKVTEKGKDVELRCDPISGHTALYWYRQSLGQGLEFLIYFQGNSAPDKSGLPSDRFSAERTGGSVSTLTIQRTQQEDSAVYLCASSFGQGASNTGELFFGEGSRLTVL.

A remark on this clonotype: The junction shows a germline mismatch at one end, possibly a read error. The V and J genes are TRBV7-2 and TRBJ2-5; 8 bases are shared with TRBD2. The germline V gene encodes CDR1 SGHTA and CDR2 FQGNSA. CDR3 length equals 14 residues. The CDR3 sequence: CASSLAGQKETQYF. The CDR3 bases are TGTGCTAGCAGCTTAGCGGGACAAAAAGAGACCCAGTACTTC.

V is TRBV6-4 and J is TRBJ1-2; D unclear. This CDR3 is 15 amino acids long. Looked up from germline, CDR1 is MRHNA and CDR2 is SNTAGT. V was trimmed by 3 bases and J by 0 bases, leaving 11 bases between them. For the CDR3, the DNA is TGTGCCAGCAGTGAACAGCCTACTGCTAACTATGGCTACACCTTC. Its translation: CASSEQPTANYGYTF.

This clonotype turned up a few times. The chain carries TRBV19 and TRBJ2-4; D may be TRBD2 (6 bases). Germline CDR1 is LNHDA and CDR2 is SQIVND (reference sequence). The CDR3 extends over 14 amino acids. V was cut by 7 bases and J by 4 bases, with 14 bases left in between. CDR3 nucleotides: TGTGCCAGTAACCGGGACTCGACAAAAAACATTCAGTACTTC. Translated: CASNRDSTKNIQYF.

This sequence joins TRBV7-9 and TRBJ1-2; TRBD1 might be the D (5 bases). The CDR3 length is 13 residues. The germline gives CDR1 SEHNR, CDR2 FQNEAQ (reference sequence). The V gene lost 3 bases and the J gene lost 3 bases, with 8 bases spanning the gap. CDR3 sequence reads: CASSFGTDYGYTF. CDR3 DNA sequence: TGTGCCAGCAGCTTTGGGACGGACTATGGCTACACCTTC.

The chain links TRBV7-3 to TRBJ2-1, with TRBD1 as a possible D gene (5 bases). The CDR3 runs to 16 residues. Germline-derived CDR1 and CDR2 are SGHTA and FQGTGA. V gave up 0 bases and J gave up 2 bases, with 11 bases separating them. The CDR3 protein is CASSLTASGTYNEQFF. The CDR3 DNA reads as TGTGCCAGCAGCTTAACGGCGTCAGGGACCTACAATGAGCAGTTCTTC.

V gene TRBV10-3 combines with J gene TRBJ2-3, with a possible D match to TRBD2 (7 bases). Deletions cut 2 bases from V and 5 bases from J, with 14 bases between. Germline V lookup: CDR1 ENHRY, CDR2 SYGVKD. The CDR3 is made up of 15 amino acids. DNA for the CDR3: TGTGCCATCAGTGAGGGCGGGGGCTCTCGAGATACGCAGTATTTT. It yields the protein CAISEGGGSRDTQYF.

The chain is built from TRBV7-9 and TRBJ1-6; D gene unclear. Germline assignment: CDR1 SEHNR and CDR2 FQNEAQ (reference sequence). The CDR3 is 12 amino acids. The V end was cut by 2 bases, the J end by 9 bases, with 5 bases between. CDR3 in amino acids: CASSLIGSPLHF. The CDR3 region has the DNA TGTGCCAGCAGCTTAATTGGTTCACCCCTCCACTTT.

In its sample, this clonotype was seen a few times. The rearrangement uses TRBV7-8 and TRBJ1-2; 8 bases align to TRBD1. Germline loops: CDR1 SGHVS, CDR2 FQNEAQ. The CDR3 consists of 16 residues. J lost 4 bases, V lost 1 base, and 8 bases had no gene match. CDR3 sequence: CASSLGQGNPGYGYTF. The DNA for the CDR3 is TGTGCCAGCAGCTTAGGACAGGGGAACCCAGGCTATGGCTACACCTTC.

The rearrangement joins TRBV5-5 to TRBJ2-1; 8 bases map to TRBD2. There are 17 residues in the CDR3. Per germline, CDR1 SGHKS and CDR2 YYEKEE (reference sequence). Unmatched junction bases numbered 11, after V lost 3 bases and J lost 3 bases. In DNA, the CDR3 is TGTGCCAGCAGCTCAGTAGCCAAGCGGGGGAACTACAATGAGCAGTTCTTC. Translating gives CASSSVAKRGNYNEQFF.

This clonotype was seen a handful of times. The chain recombines TRBV20-1 with TRBJ2-3, with 12 bases matching TRBD2. Germline CDR1 is DFQATT and CDR2 is SNEGSKA (reference sequence). The V and J ends lost 2 bases and 5 bases, in that order; junction bases with no gene match: 8. This CDR3 is 16 amino acids long. The CDR3 DNA reads TGCAGTGCTAGACCAGGGACTAGCGGGCGGGAAGATACGCAGTATTTT. It codes for CSARPGTSGREDTQYF.

The chain employs TRBV6-2 or TRBV6-3 and TRBJ2-3; D remains ambiguous. This CDR3 contains 15 residues. Germline loops: CDR1 MNHEY, CDR2 SVGEGT. The V gene lost 8 bases and the J gene lost 2 bases, with 17 bases spanning the gap. CDR3 bases: TGTGCCAGCGACCTTGAAGGATCTACCACAGATACGCAGTATTTT. It yields the protein CASDLEGSTTDTQYF.

This clonotype was recorded a few times. This chain joins TRBV11-3 and TRBJ2-1, with D possibly matching TRBD1 (5 bases). The CDR3 spans 14 residues. The V end was cut by 3 bases, the J end by 9 bases, with 15 bases between. Germline V CDR1 and CDR2: SGHNT, YENEEA. The CDR3 here is CASSLRDQGSEQFF. The CDR3 DNA reads as TGTGCCAGCAGCTTGCGTGACCAGGGTTCTGAGCAGTTCTTC.

The V gene is TRBV6-1, the J gene TRBJ2-7; TRBD1 matches at 9 bases. Germline values: CDR1 MNHNS, CDR2 SASEGT. The CDR3 sequence is 14 residues long. Losses at the gene ends were 6 bases for V and 9 bases for J; bases not matched to a gene: 12. CDR3 DNA sequence: TGTGCCAGCAGCCCGGGACAGGGAAGTATGTGGCAGTACTTC. This codes for CASSPGQGSMWQYF.

This clonotype was counted ten times or more. This chain links TRBV5-1 with TRBJ2-1; D is unresolved. Trimming removed 1 base at V and 6 bases at J, with 17 bases between. Per the germline V gene, CDR1 is SGHRS and CDR2 is YFSETQ. This CDR3 region has 16 residues. CDR3 region: CASSLSAQSQANEQFF. CDR3 bases: TGCGCCAGCAGCTTGTCGGCGCAGTCCCAGGCCAATGAGCAGTTCTTC.

The V call is TRBV5-1, the J call TRBJ1-6; 8 nucleotides line up with TRBD1. The CDR3 extends over 17 amino acids. Per the germline V gene, CDR1 is SGHRS and CDR2 is YFSETQ. J was trimmed by 9 bases and V by 0 bases; bases with no gene match: 11. The CDR3 sequence is CASSLATVGQGGSPLHF. DNA of the CDR3: TGCGCCAGCAGCTTGGCAACCGTCGGACAGGGTGGTTCACCCCTCCACTTT.

J is TRBJ1-2 and V is TRBV6-2 or TRBV6-3; 8 bases are a match to TRBD1. V shed 7 bases, J shed 4 bases, and the junction held 5 bases outside the gene matches. Germline CDR1 MNHEY, CDR2 SVGEGT. CDR3 length equals 13 residues. Written as DNA, the CDR3 is TGTGCCAGCACTGGACAGGGTACCTATGGCTACACCTTC. The encoded protein is CASTGQGTYGYTF.

This clonotype appeared a few times. A junction boundary mismatches the germline segment, possibly from a read error. The chain has TRBV7-9 and TRBJ2-7, with 7 bases fitting TRBD2. Germline lookup yields CDR1 SEHNR and CDR2 FQNEAQ (reference sequence). The CDR3 has 15 residues. CDR3 DNA: TGTGCCAGCGGCTTACCGGGACTACAAGACAATGAGCAGTACTTC. Translation: CASGLPGLQDNEQYF. Filled out from reference TRBV7-9 and TRBJ2-7, the complete variable domain reads DTGVSQNPRHKITKRGQNVTFRCDPISEHNRLYWYRQTLGQGPEFLTYFQNEAQLEKSRLLSDRFSAERPKGSFSTLEIQRTEQGDSAMYLCASGLPGLQDNEQYFGPGTRLTVT.

This clonotype occurred a few times. DNA of the CDR3: TGTGCCAGCAGCCCAGATAGGGTCTCTGGGGCCAACGTCCTGACTTTC. Its protein is CASSPDRVSGANVLTF. V is TRBV7-6 and J is TRBJ2-6; no definite D call. The CDR3 spans 16 residues. V was cut by 5 bases and J by 0 bases, with 11 bases left in between. Germline CDR1 reads SGHVS; CDR2 reads FNYEAQ.

This clonotype was seen many times. J is TRBJ2-4 and V is TRBV24-1, with TRBD1 identical over 7 bases. Per the germline V gene, CDR1 is KGHDR and CDR2 is SFDVKD. Losses at the gene ends were 11 bases for V and 0 bases for J; bases not matched to a gene: 6. The CDR3 is made up of 14 amino acids. Here the CDR3 reads CANRGRVAKNIQYF. The CDR3 coding sequence is TGTGCCAATAGGGGGCGCGTAGCCAAAAACATTCAGTACTTC.